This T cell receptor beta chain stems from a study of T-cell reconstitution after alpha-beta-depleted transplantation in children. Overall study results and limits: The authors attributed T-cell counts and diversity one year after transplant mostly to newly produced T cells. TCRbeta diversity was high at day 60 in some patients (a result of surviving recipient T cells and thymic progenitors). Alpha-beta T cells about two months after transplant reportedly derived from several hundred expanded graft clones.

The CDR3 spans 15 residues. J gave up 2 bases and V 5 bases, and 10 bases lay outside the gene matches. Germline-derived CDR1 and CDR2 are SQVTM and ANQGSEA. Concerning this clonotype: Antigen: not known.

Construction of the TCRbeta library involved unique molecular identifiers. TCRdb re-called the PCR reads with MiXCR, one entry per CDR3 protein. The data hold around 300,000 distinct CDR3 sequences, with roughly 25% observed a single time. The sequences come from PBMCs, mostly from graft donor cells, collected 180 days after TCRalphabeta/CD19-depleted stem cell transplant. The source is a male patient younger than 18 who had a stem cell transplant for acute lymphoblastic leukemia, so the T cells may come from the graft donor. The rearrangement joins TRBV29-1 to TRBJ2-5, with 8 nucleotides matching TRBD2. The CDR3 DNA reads TGCAGCGTTCCTTCCCACCCTAGCGGGCAAGAGACCCAGTACTTC. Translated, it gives CSVPSHPSGQETQYF. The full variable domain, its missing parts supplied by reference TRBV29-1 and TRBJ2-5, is SAVISQKPSRDICQRGTSLTIQCQVDSQVTMMFWYRQQPGQSLTLIATANQGSEATYESGFVIDKFPISRPNLTFSTLTVSNMSPEDSSIYLCSVPSHPSGQETQYFGPGTRLLVL.